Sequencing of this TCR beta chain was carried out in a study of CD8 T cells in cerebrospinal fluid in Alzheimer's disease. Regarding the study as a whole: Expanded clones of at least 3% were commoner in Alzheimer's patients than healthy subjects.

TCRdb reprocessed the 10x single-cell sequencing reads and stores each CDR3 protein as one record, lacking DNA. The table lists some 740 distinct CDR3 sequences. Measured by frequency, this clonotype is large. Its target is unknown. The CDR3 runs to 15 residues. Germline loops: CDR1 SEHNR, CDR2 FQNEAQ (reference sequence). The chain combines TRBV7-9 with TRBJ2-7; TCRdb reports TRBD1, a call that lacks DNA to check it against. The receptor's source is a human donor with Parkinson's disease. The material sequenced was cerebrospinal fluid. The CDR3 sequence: CASSSIRDASYEQYF.